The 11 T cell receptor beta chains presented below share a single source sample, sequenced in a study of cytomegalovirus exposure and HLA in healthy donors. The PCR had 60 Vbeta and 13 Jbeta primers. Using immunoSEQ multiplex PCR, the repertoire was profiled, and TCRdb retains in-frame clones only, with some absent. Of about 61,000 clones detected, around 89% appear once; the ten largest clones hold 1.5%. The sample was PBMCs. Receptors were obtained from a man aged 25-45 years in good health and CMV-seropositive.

CDR3 in amino acids: CASSGQDGYEQYF. The CDR3 region has the DNA TGTGCCAGCAGCGGACAGGACGGCTACGAGCAGTACTTC. The chain has TRBV5-6 and TRBJ2-7; TRBD1 aligns across 7 bases. V lost 4 bases to trimming and J lost 3 bases; unmatched junction nucleotides: 4. This CDR3 comprises 13 residues. Germline-derived CDR1 and CDR2 are SGHDT and YYEEEE.

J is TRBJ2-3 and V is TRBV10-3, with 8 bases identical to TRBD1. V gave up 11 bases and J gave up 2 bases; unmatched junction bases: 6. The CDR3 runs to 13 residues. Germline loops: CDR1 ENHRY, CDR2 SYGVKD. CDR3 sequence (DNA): TGTGCCGCAGGACAGGGAGACACAGATACGCAGTATTTT. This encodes CAAGQGDTDTQYF.

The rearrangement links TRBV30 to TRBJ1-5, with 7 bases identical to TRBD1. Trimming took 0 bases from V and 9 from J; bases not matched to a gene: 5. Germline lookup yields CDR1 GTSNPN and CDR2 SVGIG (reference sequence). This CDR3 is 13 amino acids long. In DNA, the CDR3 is TGTGCCTGGAGTGTACAGGGGAAGGGGCCCCAGCATTTT. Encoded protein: CAWSVQGKGPQHF. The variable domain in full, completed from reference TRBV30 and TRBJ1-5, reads SQTIHQWPATLVQPVGSPLSLECTVEGTSNPNLYWYRQAAGRGLQLLFYSVGIGQISSEVPQNLSASRPQDRQFILSSKKLLLSDSGFYLCAWSVQGKGPQHFGDGTRLSIL.

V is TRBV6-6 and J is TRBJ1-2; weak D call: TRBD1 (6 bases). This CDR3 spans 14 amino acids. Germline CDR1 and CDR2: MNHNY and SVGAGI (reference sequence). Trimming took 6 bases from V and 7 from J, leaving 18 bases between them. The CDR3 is CASSNTGREGGYTF. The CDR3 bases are TGTGCCAGCAGCAATACAGGGCGTGAGGGTGGCTACACCTTC.

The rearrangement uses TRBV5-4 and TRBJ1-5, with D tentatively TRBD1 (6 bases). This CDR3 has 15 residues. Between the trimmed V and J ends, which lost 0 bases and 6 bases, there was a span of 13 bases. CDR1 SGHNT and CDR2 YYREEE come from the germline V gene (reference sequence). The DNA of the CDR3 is TGTGCCAGCAGCTTGGTCCCAGGGGCGAGTCAGCCCCAGCATTTT. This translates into CASSLVPGASQPQHF.

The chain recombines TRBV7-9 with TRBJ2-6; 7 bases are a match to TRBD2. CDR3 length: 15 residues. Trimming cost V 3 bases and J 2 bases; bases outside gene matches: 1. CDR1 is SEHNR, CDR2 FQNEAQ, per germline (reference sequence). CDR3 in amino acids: CASSFREAGANVLTF. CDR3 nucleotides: TGTGCCAGCAGCTTCCGGGAGGCTGGGGCCAACGTCCTGACTTTC.

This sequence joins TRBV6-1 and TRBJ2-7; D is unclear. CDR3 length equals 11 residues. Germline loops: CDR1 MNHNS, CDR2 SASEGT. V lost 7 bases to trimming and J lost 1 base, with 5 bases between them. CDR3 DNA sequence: TGTGCCAGCACGTTATCCTACGAGCAGTACTTC. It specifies CASTLSYEQYF.

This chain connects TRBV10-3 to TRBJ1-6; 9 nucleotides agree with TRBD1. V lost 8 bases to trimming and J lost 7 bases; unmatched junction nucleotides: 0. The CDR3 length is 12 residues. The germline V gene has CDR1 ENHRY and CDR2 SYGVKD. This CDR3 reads CAIGTGNSPLHF. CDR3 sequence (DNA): TGTGCCATCGGGACAGGGAATTCACCCCTCCACTTT.

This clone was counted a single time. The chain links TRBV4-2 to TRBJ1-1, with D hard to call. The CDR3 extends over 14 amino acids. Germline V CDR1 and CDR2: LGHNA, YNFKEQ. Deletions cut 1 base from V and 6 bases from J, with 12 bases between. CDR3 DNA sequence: TGTGCCAGCAGCCAAGTGGAGGCATCGGCTGAAGCTTTCTTT. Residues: CASSQVEASAEAFF.

The CDR3 spells CASSQGRGNEKLFF. In nucleotides, the CDR3 is TGTGCCAGCAGCCAAGGGAGAGGGAATGAAAAACTGTTTTTT. The chain has TRBV4-2 and TRBJ1-4; D remains ambiguous. Trimming took off 1 base at V and 5 bases at J, with 8 bases between the two ends. CDR1 and CDR2 (germline): LGHNA, YNFKEQ. The CDR3 is 14 residues long.

As DNA, the CDR3 is TGTGCCAGCAGTTACCTAGAATACAATGAGCAGTTCTTC. This translates into CASSYLEYNEQFF. The chain recombines TRBV6-5 with TRBJ2-1; the D is unclear. Deletions cut 2 bases from V and 4 bases from J, with 6 bases between. This CDR3 is 13 amino acids long. Germline CDR1 MNHEY, CDR2 SVGAGI.